One sample yielded the 30 T cell receptor beta chains listed below, sequenced in a study of blood T cell repertoires in COVID-19. Assay: immunoSEQ multiplex PCR; the TCRdb copy retains only in-frame clones and omits some. Of 200,000 or so clones listed, over 70% were seen once; the top ten hold around 16%. The sequenced sample was peripheral blood. The receptors were gathered from a man in his sixties with active or convalescent COVID-19.

The CDR3 loop reads CASSRGGNTGELFF. The CDR3 DNA reads as TGTGCCAGCAGTCGCGGGGGTAACACCGGGGAGCTGTTTTTT. The genes are TRBV6-6 and TRBJ2-2; 7 positions match TRBD2. The ends lost 5 bases at V and 2 bases at J; junction bases unmatched: 2. There are 14 residues in the CDR3. Per the germline V gene, CDR1 is MNHNY and CDR2 is SVGAGI (reference sequence).

The chain joins TRBV9 to TRBJ2-7; 9 nucleotides agree with TRBD2. In germline, CDR1 is SGDLS, CDR2 YYNGEE. CDR3 length: 15 residues. The V segment lost 4 bases and the J segment 3 bases; nucleotides outside the gene matches: 8. The CDR3 nucleotides read TGTGCCAGCAGCTCCCGACCTAGCGGGAACTACGAGCAGTACTTC. Encoded protein: CASSSRPSGNYEQYF.

The genes are TRBV18 and TRBJ2-7; TRBD1 is a possible D gene (6 bases). The CDR3 consists of 14 residues. Trimming removed 5 bases at V and 2 bases at J, with 13 bases between. Germline CDR1 KGHSH, CDR2 LQKENI. CDR3 sequence: CASSSRGFPYEQYF. CDR3 sequence (DNA): TGTGCCAGCTCAAGCAGGGGATTTCCCTACGAGCAGTACTTC.

In its sample, this clone was seen many times. This chain connects TRBV29-1 to TRBJ2-1; 8 positions agree with TRBD1. This CDR3 spans 16 amino acids. Losses at the gene ends were 5 bases for V and 5 bases for J; bases not matched to a gene: 14. Germline CDR1 reads SQVTM; CDR2 reads ANQGSEA. CDR3 amino acids: CSVPRPTGADNNEQFF. The CDR3 DNA reads as TGCAGCGTTCCCCGCCCGACAGGGGCCGATAACAATGAGCAGTTCTTC.

The chain is built from TRBV15 and TRBJ2-5, with 16 bases matching TRBD2. Germline V gene lookup returns CDR1 LNHNV and CDR2 YYDKDF (reference sequence). CDR3 length: 17 residues. The ends lost 3 bases at V and 5 bases at J; junction bases unmatched: 6. The CDR3 spells CATSSPKGLAGGETQYF. DNA of the CDR3: TGTGCCACCAGCAGCCCTAAGGGACTAGCGGGAGGGGAGACCCAGTACTTC.

The V call is TRBV30, the J call TRBJ2-7, with TRBD2 matching 7 bases. Germline V CDR1 and CDR2: GTSNPN, SVGIG (reference sequence). The CDR3 runs 14 residues. V was clipped by 2 bases and J by 4 bases; unmatched bases: 8. CDR3 sequence reads: CAWSYGLVSYEQYF. The CDR3 DNA sequence: TGTGCCTGGAGTTATGGACTAGTCAGTTACGAGCAGTACTTC.

The chain uses TRBV19 and TRBJ2-2, with 10 nucleotides matching TRBD2. Per the germline V gene, CDR1 is LNHDA and CDR2 is SQIVND (reference sequence). V lost 5 bases to trimming and J lost 4 bases; unmatched junction nucleotides: 4. The CDR3 is 15 amino acids. CDR3 nucleotide sequence: TGTGCCAGTAGTCCTCGGACTAGCGGCACCGGGGAGCTGTTTTTT. Translated: CASSPRTSGTGELFF.

V usage is TRBV7-2 and J usage is TRBJ2-5; D is undetermined. Trimming took off 5 bases at V and 4 bases at J, with 20 bases between the two ends. Germline V lookup: CDR1 SGHTA, CDR2 FQGNSA. This CDR3 contains 16 residues. CDR3 residues: CASSPPPGRSGETQYF. The CDR3 bases are TGTGCCAGCAGCCCCCCCCCAGGTAGAAGTGGAGAGACCCAGTACTTC.

This clone was seen just once. This chain connects TRBV5-1 to TRBJ2-2, with 11 bases aligning to TRBD1. Trimming took 2 bases from V and 6 from J; bases not matched to a gene: 6. Germline assignment: CDR1 SGHRS and CDR2 YFSETQ. The CDR3 is 16 amino acids. DNA for the CDR3: TGCGCCAGCAGCTTCCGGGACAGGGGGTTGCCCGGGGAGCTGTTTTTT. Protein product: CASSFRDRGLPGELFF.

A few counts support this clone. The chain is built from TRBV19 and TRBJ1-6, with 7 positions matching TRBD1. The CDR3 covers 14 residues. Germline V gene data show CDR1 as LNHDA and CDR2 as SQIVND (reference sequence). The V gene end was trimmed by 5 bases and the J gene end by 10 bases; junction bases not matched to a gene: 8. CDR3 bases: TGTGCCAGTAGTGAACAGGGGAGGAACTCACCCCTCCACTTT. Protein: CASSEQGRNSPLHF.

The J gene is TRBJ2-7, the V gene TRBV2; 10 bases map to TRBD2. CDR3 length equals 16 residues. The V segment lost 4 bases and the J segment 3 bases; nucleotides outside the gene matches: 9. Germline CDR1 is SNHLY and CDR2 is FYNNEI. The DNA of the CDR3 is TGTGCCAGCAGTGCACCGGGACTAGCGAACAACTACGAGCAGTACTTC. Its translation is CASSAPGLANNYEQYF.

CDR3 region: CASSIGLANEQYF. CDR3 coding DNA: TGTGCCAGTAGTATAGGACTAGCCAACGAGCAGTACTTC. The chain joins TRBV19 to TRBJ2-7; TRBD2 matches at 7 bases. The germline V gene has CDR1 LNHDA and CDR2 SQIVND (reference sequence). The ends lost 1 base at V and 5 bases at J; junction bases unmatched: 2. The CDR3 length is 13 residues.

V and J are TRBV7-2 and TRBJ2-5; 10 nucleotides match TRBD1. This CDR3 is built from 14 residues. The germline V gene has CDR1 SGHTA and CDR2 FQGNSA. Trimming took 4 bases from V and 5 from J; bases not matched to a gene: 4. CDR3 residues: CASSYPGQGETQYF. DNA of the CDR3: TGTGCCAGCAGCTACCCGGGACAGGGGGAGACCCAGTACTTC.

This sequence joins TRBV9 and TRBJ2-7, with TRBD2 matching 9 bases. The CDR3 length is 19 residues. The germline V gene has CDR1 SGDLS and CDR2 YYNGEE. V dropped 0 bases and J dropped 3; count of bases not matched to a gene: 16. The CDR3 sequence is CASSVAGREGLPYYYEQYF. The CDR3 region has the DNA TGTGCCAGCAGCGTAGCTGGGCGGGAGGGCCTTCCCTACTACTACGAGCAGTACTTC.

V gene TRBV10-1 combines with J gene TRBJ2-4; no clear D. The CDR3 has 16 residues. V gave up 5 bases and J gave up 0 bases, with 14 bases separating them. Germline V lookup: CDR1 WNHNN, CDR2 SYGVQD (reference sequence). The CDR3 here is CASSLLRVIAKNIQYF. For the CDR3, the DNA is TGCGCCAGCAGTCTACTCCGGGTGATAGCCAAAAACATTCAGTACTTC.

The CDR3 here is CASTPRGGVPDEQFF. CDR3 coding DNA: TGCGCCAGCACACCTAGAGGGGGAGTGCCTGATGAGCAGTTCTTC. J is TRBJ2-1 and V is TRBV5-1, with a tentative D call TRBD1 (6 bases). In germline, CDR1 is SGHRS, CDR2 YFSETQ. V lost 6 bases and J 8 bases, leaving 21 bases between the germline ends. This CDR3 spans 15 amino acids.

The J gene is TRBJ1-4, the V gene TRBV6-5, with D possibly TRBD1 on 6 matching bases. Germline V CDR1 and CDR2: MNHEY, SVGAGI. The V gene lost 2 bases and the J gene lost 2 bases, with 9 bases spanning the gap. This CDR3 is 15 amino acids long. The CDR3 region has the DNA TGTGCCAGCAGTTACGGGACACGTACTAATGAAAAACTGTTTTTT. It is translated as CASSYGTRTNEKLFF.

This clone was detected only a few times. This chain connects TRBV18 to TRBJ2-3; tentative D call: TRBD1 (5 bases). Deletions cut 2 bases from V and 0 bases from J, with 12 bases between. This CDR3 has 16 residues. Germline CDR1 KGHSH, CDR2 LQKENI. In DNA form, the CDR3 reads TGTGCCAGCTCACCAGGGGCCGGCGCAAGCACAGATACGCAGTATTTT. This sequence encodes CASSPGAGASTDTQYF. The variable domain in full, with the rest retrieved from reference TRBV18 and TRBJ2-3, is NAGVMQNPRHLVRRRGQEARLRCSPMKGHSHVYWYRQLPEEGLKFMVYLQKENIIDESGMPKERFSAEFPKEGPSILRIQQVVRGDSAAYFCASSPGAGASTDTQYFGPGTRLTVL.

This clone was observed once. The CDR3 protein is CASSRRDRLDSPLHF. The CDR3 DNA sequence: TGTGCCAGCAGCAGACGGGACAGGCTGGATTCACCCCTCCACTTT. V gene TRBV5-4 combines with J gene TRBJ1-6, with TRBD1 identical over 8 bases. The CDR3 consists of 15 residues. After removal of 4 bases from V and 8 bases from J, the junction contained 8 bases not matched to a gene. Germline V gene lookup returns CDR1 SGHNT and CDR2 YYREEE (reference sequence).

This clone appeared a few times. The V call is TRBV7-9, the J call TRBJ2-7; tentative D call: TRBD2 (6 bases). The CDR3 sequence is 15 residues long. Trimming removed 3 bases at V and 6 bases at J, with 18 bases between. Germline V gene data show CDR1 as SEHNR and CDR2 as FQNEAQ (reference sequence). CDR3 residues: CASSFLAGTYGEQYF. For the CDR3, the DNA is TGTGCCAGCAGCTTCCTTGCGGGGACCTACGGCGAGCAGTACTTC.

The chain uses TRBV19 and TRBJ1-5; D perhaps matches TRBD1 (5 bases). The germline CDR1 and CDR2 sequences are LNHDA and SQIVND (reference sequence). The CDR3 totals 15 residues. The V end was cut by 5 bases, the J end by 4 bases, with 15 bases between. CDR3 nucleotides: TGTGCCAGTAGTGCCCCTGGAGGGGTTAATCAGCCCCAGCATTTT. This encodes CASSAPGGVNQPQHF.

V and J are TRBV28 and TRBJ1-2; TRBD1 agrees at 7 bases. Germline CDR1 is MDHEN and CDR2 is SYDVKM. Trimming cost V 2 bases and J 3 bases; bases outside gene matches: 6. The CDR3 consists of 15 residues. The CDR3 reads CASSLVAGGHYGYTF. In nucleotides, the CDR3 is TGTGCCAGCAGTTTAGTGGCAGGGGGTCACTATGGCTACACCTTC.

The rearrangement joins TRBV7-2 to TRBJ1-1; 10 bases are a match to TRBD1. J was trimmed by 6 bases and V by 3 bases; bases with no gene match: 4. The CDR3 has 14 amino acids. Germline loops: CDR1 SGHTA, CDR2 FQGNSA. The CDR3 DNA reads as TGTGCCAGCAGCTTTCGGACAGGGGGATCTGAAGCTTTCTTT. Its protein product is CASSFRTGGSEAFF.

This clone was found once. V is TRBV29-1 and J is TRBJ1-2, with D uncertain. The CDR3 loop spans 12 amino acids. The germline V and J ends were trimmed by 7 bases and 0 bases, with 9 bases remaining between them. Germline assignment: CDR1 SQVTM and CDR2 ANQGSEA. This CDR3 is CSAERANYGYTF. The CDR3 DNA follows: TGCAGCGCGGAGAGGGCTAACTATGGCTACACCTTC.

Only a few counts were recorded for this clone. The chain uses TRBV2 and TRBJ1-2; no clear D gene. V was cut by 3 bases and J by 4 bases, with 9 bases left in between. This CDR3 is 13 amino acids long. From germline, CDR1 is SNHLY and CDR2 FYNNEI. The CDR3 bases are TGTGCCAGCAGTGACATGGCAGGCTATGGCTACACCTTC. Its translation: CASSDMAGYGYTF.

The chain uses TRBV7-3 and TRBJ2-7; 9 nucleotides align to TRBD2. V lost 5 bases to trimming and J lost 5 bases; unmatched junction nucleotides: 10. Germline V lookup: CDR1 SGHTA, CDR2 FQGTGA. CDR3 size: 15 residues. CDR3 nucleotide sequence: TGTGCCAGCAGCCCCCAAAGCGGGAGGTCTGACGAGCAGTACTTC. It encodes CASSPQSGRSDEQYF.

V usage is TRBV10-3 and J usage is TRBJ1-1; D is uncertain. The CDR3 has 13 residues. V was cut by 4 bases and J by 3 bases, with 9 bases left in between. CDR1 ENHRY and CDR2 SYGVKD come from the germline V gene. The CDR3 loop is CAISGWRDTEAFF. Here the CDR3 DNA reads TGTGCCATCAGTGGCTGGAGGGACACTGAAGCTTTCTTT.

The chain is built from TRBV28 and TRBJ1-2; weak D call: TRBD1 (5 bases). CDR1 and CDR2 (germline): MDHEN, SYDVKM. V lost 5 bases and J 4 bases, leaving 11 bases between the germline ends. The CDR3 totals 13 residues. As DNA, the CDR3 is TGTGCCAGCAGTCGTGGACAAGTCTATGGCTACACCTTC. It yields the protein CASSRGQVYGYTF.

The CDR3 nucleotides read TGTGCCTGGGCTAGACTAGCGGGAGAAGAGACCCAGTACTTC. Its translation is CAWARLAGEETQYF. This chain uses TRBV30 with TRBJ2-5; TRBD2 aligns across 12 bases. The CDR3 is made up of 14 amino acids. The ends lost 5 bases at V and 3 bases at J; junction bases unmatched: 4. Germline assignment: CDR1 GTSNPN and CDR2 SVGIG (reference sequence). Supplemented by reference TRBV30 and TRBJ2-5, the full variable domain reads SQTIHQWPATLVQPVGSPLSLECTVEGTSNPNLYWYRQAAGRGLQLLFYSVGIGQISSEVPQNLSASRPQDRQFILSSKKLLLSDSGFYLCAWARLAGEETQYFGPGTRLLVL.

This clone was recorded only once. The rearrangement joins TRBV6-1 to TRBJ2-1; D may be TRBD2 (6 bases). Trimming took 2 bases from V and 8 from J, leaving 16 bases between them. Germline-derived CDR1 and CDR2 are MNHNS and SASEGT. This CDR3 is 15 amino acids long. CDR3 DNA sequence: TGTGCCAGCAGTGAACTGACTAGACCCCTGTATGAGCAGTTCTTC. As protein: CASSELTRPLYEQFF.